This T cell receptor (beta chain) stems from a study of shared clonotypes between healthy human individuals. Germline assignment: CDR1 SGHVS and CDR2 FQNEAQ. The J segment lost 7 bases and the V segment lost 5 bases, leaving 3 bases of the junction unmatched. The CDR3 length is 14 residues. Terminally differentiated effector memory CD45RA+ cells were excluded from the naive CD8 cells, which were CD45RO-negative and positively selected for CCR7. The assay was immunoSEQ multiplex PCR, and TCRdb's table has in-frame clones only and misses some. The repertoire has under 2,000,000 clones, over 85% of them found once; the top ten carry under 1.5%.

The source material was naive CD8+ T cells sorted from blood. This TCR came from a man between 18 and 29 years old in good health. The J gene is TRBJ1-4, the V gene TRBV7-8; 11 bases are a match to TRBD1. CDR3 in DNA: TGTGCCAGCAGCGGAGGACAGGGGGCTGAAAAACTGTTTTTT. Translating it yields CASSGGQGAEKLFF.